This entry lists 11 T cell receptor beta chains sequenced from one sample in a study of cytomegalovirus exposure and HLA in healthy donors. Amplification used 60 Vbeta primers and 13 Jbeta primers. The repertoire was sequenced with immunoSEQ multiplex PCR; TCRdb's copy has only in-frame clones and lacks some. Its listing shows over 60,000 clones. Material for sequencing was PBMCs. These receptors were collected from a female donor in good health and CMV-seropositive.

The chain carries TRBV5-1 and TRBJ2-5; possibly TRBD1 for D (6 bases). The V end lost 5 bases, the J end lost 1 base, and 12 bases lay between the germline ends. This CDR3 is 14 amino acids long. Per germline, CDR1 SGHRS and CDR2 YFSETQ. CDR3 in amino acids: CASSYGQTQETQYF. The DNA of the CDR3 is TGCGCCAGCAGTTATGGACAGACCCAAGAGACCCAGTACTTC.

CDR3 in amino acids: CASSRDRGSDTQYF. CDR3 coding DNA: TGTGCCAGCTCACGGGACAGGGGTTCAGATACGCAGTATTTT. The chain couples TRBV18 to TRBJ2-3; 10 nucleotides match TRBD1. The germline V gene has CDR1 KGHSH and CDR2 LQKENI. The CDR3 is made up of 14 amino acids. With 4 bases clipped from V and 4 bases from J, the junction kept 2 bases outside the gene matches.

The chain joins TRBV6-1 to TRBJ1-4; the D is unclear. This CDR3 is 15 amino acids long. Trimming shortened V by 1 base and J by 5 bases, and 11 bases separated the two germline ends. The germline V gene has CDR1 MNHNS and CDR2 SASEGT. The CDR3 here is CASSEGIRLNEKLFF. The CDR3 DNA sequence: TGTGCCAGCAGTGAAGGAATTCGACTCAATGAAAAACTGTTTTTT.

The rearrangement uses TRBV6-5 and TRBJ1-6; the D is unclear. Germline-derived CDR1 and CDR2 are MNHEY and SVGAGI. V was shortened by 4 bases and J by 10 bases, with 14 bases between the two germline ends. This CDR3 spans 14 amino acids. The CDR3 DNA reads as TGTGCCAGCAGTTGGAAGGAGATCGGGTCACCCCTCCACTTT. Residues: CASSWKEIGSPLHF.

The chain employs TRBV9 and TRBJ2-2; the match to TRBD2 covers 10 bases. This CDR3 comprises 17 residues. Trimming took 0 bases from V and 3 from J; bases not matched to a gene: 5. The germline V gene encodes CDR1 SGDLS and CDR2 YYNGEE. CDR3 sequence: CASSVEAGGPYTGELFF. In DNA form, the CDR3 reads TGTGCCAGCAGCGTAGAAGCGGGAGGGCCCTACACCGGGGAGCTGTTTTTT.

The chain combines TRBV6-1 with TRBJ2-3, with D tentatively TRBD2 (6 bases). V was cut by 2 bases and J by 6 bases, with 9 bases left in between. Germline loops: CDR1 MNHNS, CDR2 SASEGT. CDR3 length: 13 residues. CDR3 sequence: CASSESGRDTQYF. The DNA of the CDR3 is TGTGCCAGCAGTGAATCGGGGAGGGATACGCAGTATTTT.

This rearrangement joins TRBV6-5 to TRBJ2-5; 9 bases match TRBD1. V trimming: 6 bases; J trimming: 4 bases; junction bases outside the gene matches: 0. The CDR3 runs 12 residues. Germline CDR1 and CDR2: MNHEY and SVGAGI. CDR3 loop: CASRTGGETQYF. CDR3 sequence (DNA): TGTGCCAGCAGGACAGGGGGAGAGACCCAGTACTTC.

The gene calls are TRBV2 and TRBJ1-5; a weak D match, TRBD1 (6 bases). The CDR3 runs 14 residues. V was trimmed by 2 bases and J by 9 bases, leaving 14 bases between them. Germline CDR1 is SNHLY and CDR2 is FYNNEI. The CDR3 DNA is TGTGCCAGCAGTGAACAGGGGCCCTCTGGGCCCCAGCATTTT. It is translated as CASSEQGPSGPQHF.

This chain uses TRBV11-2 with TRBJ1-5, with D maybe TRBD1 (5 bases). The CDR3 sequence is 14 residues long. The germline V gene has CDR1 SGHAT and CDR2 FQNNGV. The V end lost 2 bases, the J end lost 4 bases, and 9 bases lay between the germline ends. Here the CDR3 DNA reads TGTGCCAGCAGCTTAAGCTCAGGGAATCAGCCCCAGCATTTT. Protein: CASSLSSGNQPQHF. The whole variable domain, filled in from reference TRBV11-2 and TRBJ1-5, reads EAGVAQSPRYKIIEKRQSVAFWCNPISGHATLYWYQQILGQGPKLLIQFQNNGVVDDSQLPKDRFSAERLKGVDSTLKIQPAKLEDSAVYLCASSLSSGNQPQHFGDGTRLSIL.

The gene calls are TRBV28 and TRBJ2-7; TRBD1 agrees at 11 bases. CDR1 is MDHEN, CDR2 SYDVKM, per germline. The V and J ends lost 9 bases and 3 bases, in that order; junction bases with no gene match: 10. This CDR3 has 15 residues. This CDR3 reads CASCRRGTGGYEQYF. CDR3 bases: TGTGCCAGTTGCCGAAGGGGGACAGGGGGCTACGAGCAGTACTTC.

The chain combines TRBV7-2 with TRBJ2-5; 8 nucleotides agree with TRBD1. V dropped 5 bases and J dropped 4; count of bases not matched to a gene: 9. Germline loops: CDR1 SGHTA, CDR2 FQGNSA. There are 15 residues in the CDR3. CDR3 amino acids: CASSRQGARSETQYF. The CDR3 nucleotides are TGTGCCAGCAGCCGGCAGGGGGCAAGATCAGAGACCCAGTACTTC.